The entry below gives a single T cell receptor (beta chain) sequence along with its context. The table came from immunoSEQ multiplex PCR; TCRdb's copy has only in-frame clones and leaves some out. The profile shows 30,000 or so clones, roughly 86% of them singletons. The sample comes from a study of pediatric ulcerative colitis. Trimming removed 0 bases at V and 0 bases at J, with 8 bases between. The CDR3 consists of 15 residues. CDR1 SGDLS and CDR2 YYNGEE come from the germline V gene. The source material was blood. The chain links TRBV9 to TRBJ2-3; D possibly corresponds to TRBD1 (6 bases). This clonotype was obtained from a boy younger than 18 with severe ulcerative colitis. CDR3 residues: CASSVVGGSTDTQYF. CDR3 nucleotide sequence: TGTGCCAGCAGCGTAGTAGGGGGAAGCACAGATACGCAGTATTTT.